This entry lists 27 T cell receptor beta chains sequenced from one sample in a study of blood T cell repertoires in COVID-19. Assay used: immunoSEQ multiplex PCR; TCRdb lists only in-frame clones, some missing. The sample carries around 300,000 clones, 85% recorded once. Sequencing was done on a sample of peripheral blood. The receptors stem from a human donor in a cohort sampled during active COVID-19.

V is TRBV30 and J is TRBJ2-2; TRBD1 matches 9 bases. This CDR3 is built from 16 residues. After removal of 4 bases from V and 8 bases from J, the junction contained 14 bases not matched to a gene. Per the germline V gene, CDR1 is GTSNPN and CDR2 is SVGIG (reference sequence). The CDR3 DNA sequence: TGTGCCTGGAACGGCCCCGGGACAGGGTCCGTTGGGGAGCTGTTTTTT. This encodes CAWNGPGTGSVGELFF.

This clone was counted once. For the CDR3, the DNA is TGTGCCAGCAGCACAACAGGGTCGGGTGAAAAACTGTTTTTT. This translates into CASSTTGSGEKLFF. V usage is TRBV27 and J usage is TRBJ1-4; perhaps TRBD1 as D (6 bases). V gave up 6 bases and J gave up 7 bases, with 15 bases separating them. The germline gives CDR1 MNHEY, CDR2 SMNVEV (reference sequence). The CDR3 is made up of 14 amino acids.

This clone was found once. The chain links TRBV3-1 (or the pseudogene TRBV3-2) to TRBJ2-2; 7 positions agree with TRBD2. The germline V gene has CDR1 LGHDT and CDR2 YNNKEL (reference sequence). With 0 bases clipped from V and 6 bases from J, the junction kept 4 bases outside the gene matches. The CDR3 spans 15 residues. The CDR3 loop reads CASSQDPGGAGELFF. The CDR3 DNA reads TGTGCCAGCAGCCAAGATCCTGGGGGGGCCGGGGAGCTGTTTTTT.

This clone was counted only a few times. This sequence joins TRBV7-2 and TRBJ1-1; 7 nucleotides line up with TRBD1. The J segment lost 7 bases and the V segment lost 2 bases, leaving 4 bases of the junction unmatched. CDR1 is SGHTA, CDR2 FQGNSA, per germline. CDR3 length equals 13 residues. CDR3 in amino acids: CASSLRDSYEAFF. Written as DNA, the CDR3 is TGTGCCAGCAGCTTAAGGGACAGTTATGAAGCTTTCTTT.

A remark on this clone: This sample also contains other DNA sequences that code for the same CDR3. The chain couples TRBV3-1 (or the pseudogene TRBV3-2) to TRBJ2-7; 9 nucleotides match TRBD1. The length of the CDR3 is 14 residues. The ends lost 4 bases at V and 2 bases at J; junction bases unmatched: 3. Looked up from germline, CDR1 is LGHDT and CDR2 is YNNKEL (reference sequence). CDR3 protein: CASSRDRGTYEQYF. Here the CDR3 DNA reads TGTGCCAGCAGCCGAGACAGGGGGACCTACGAGCAGTACTTC.

CDR3 amino acids: CASASSGGAPDTQYF. DNA for the CDR3: TGTGCCAGTGCCTCTAGCGGGGGGGCGCCAGATACGCAGTATTTT. The J gene is TRBJ2-3, the V gene TRBV19; 12 bases are shared with TRBD2. Germline loops: CDR1 LNHDA, CDR2 SQIVND (reference sequence). V was pared by 8 bases and J by 4 bases, with 7 bases of the junction left unmatched. The CDR3 spans 15 residues.

To note about this clone: The sample has other DNA sequences that encode this CDR3 too. The chain employs TRBV27 and TRBJ2-4; 7 positions agree with TRBD2. Per the germline V gene, CDR1 is MNHEY and CDR2 is SMNVEV (reference sequence). V shed 2 bases and J 1 base; nucleotides not matched to a gene: 5. CDR3 length: 16 amino acids. CDR3 protein: CASSLSWEGAKNIQYF. DNA of the CDR3: TGTGCCAGCAGTTTAAGCTGGGAGGGGGCCAAAAACATTCAGTACTTC.

The V and J genes are TRBV3-1 (or the pseudogene TRBV3-2) and TRBJ2-3, with D perhaps TRBD1 (6 bases). The germline V and J ends were trimmed by 3 bases and 6 bases, with 10 bases remaining between them. Germline loops: CDR1 LGHDT, CDR2 YNNKEL (reference sequence). This CDR3 has 13 residues. The DNA for the CDR3 is TGTGCCAGCAGCCAGAACAGGGTCGATACGCAGTATTTT. Translation gives CASSQNRVDTQYF.

This clone showed up just a few times. The J gene is TRBJ1-2, the V gene TRBV7-9; D not certain. This CDR3 has 13 amino acids. V lost 3 bases and J 5 bases, leaving 10 bases between the germline ends. Germline V gene sequence: CDR1 SEHNR, CDR2 FQNEAQ (reference sequence). This CDR3 is CASSFSPGYGYTF. In DNA, the CDR3 is TGTGCCAGCAGCTTCTCCCCAGGATATGGCTACACCTTC. Drawing the rest from reference TRBV7-9 and TRBJ1-2, the complete variable domain is DTGVSQNPRHKITKRGQNVTFRCDPISEHNRLYWYRQTLGQGPEFLTYFQNEAQLEKSRLLSDRFSAERPKGSFSTLEIQRTEQGDSAMYLCASSFSPGYGYTFGSGTRLTVV.

In its sample, this clone was seen a few times. The rearrangement links TRBV7-9 to TRBJ1-2; no clear D gene. CDR3 length: 12 residues. CDR1 and CDR2 (germline): SEHNR, FQNEAQ (reference sequence). V dropped 1 base and J dropped 5 bases, with 5 bases sitting between them. The CDR3 DNA reads as TGTGCCAGCAGCTTAGGCCAGTATGGCTACACCTTC. Protein sequence: CASSLGQYGYTF.

This chain connects TRBV2 to TRBJ1-4, with D possibly being TRBD1 (5 bases). Trimming removed 8 bases from V and 0 bases from J, with 16 bases in between. Looked up from germline, CDR1 is SNHLY and CDR2 is FYNNEI. This CDR3 has 16 amino acids. Written as DNA, the CDR3 is TGTGCCAGCGGTCGAGACAGAAGTGCAACTAATGAAAAACTGTTTTTT. Translating it yields CASGRDRSATNEKLFF.

This clone has only one observation. This chain links TRBV6-5 with TRBJ1-3, with D uncertain. Germline V lookup: CDR1 MNHEY, CDR2 SVGAGI. Trimming took 0 bases from V and 5 from J, leaving 14 bases between them. The CDR3 length is 16 residues. CDR3 region: CASSYSRVTYRNTIYF. Written as DNA, the CDR3 is TGTGCCAGCAGTTACTCGAGGGTAACTTATAGAAACACCATATATTTT.

This clone has more than one count but fewer than ten. The gene calls are TRBV29-1 and TRBJ1-2; possible D gene TRBD1, 6 bases. The CDR3 spans 14 residues. CDR1 is SQVTM, CDR2 ANQGSEA, per germline. V gave up 2 bases and J gave up 5 bases, with 15 bases separating them. This CDR3 reads CSVELGQGKYGYTF. The DNA of the CDR3 is TGCAGCGTTGAATTAGGGCAGGGGAAGTATGGCTACACCTTC.

The CDR3 region has the DNA TGCAGCGTTGAAGGGGGGGAGGAATCGGATACGCAGTATTTT. It specifies CSVEGGEESDTQYF. The chain combines TRBV29-1 with TRBJ2-3, with D perhaps matching TRBD2 (6 bases). From germline, CDR1 is SQVTM and CDR2 ANQGSEA. Trimming took off 1 base at V and 6 bases at J, with 14 bases between the two ends. This CDR3 comprises 14 residues.

The gene calls are TRBV2 and TRBJ1-1; no firm D call. Trimming cost V 8 bases and J 3 bases, with 7 bases left between them. The CDR3 is 11 residues long. Germline V lookup: CDR1 SNHLY, CDR2 FYNNEI. CDR3 in amino acids: CASRTYTEAFF. The CDR3 DNA is TGTGCCAGCCGGACTTACACTGAAGCTTTCTTT.

In the case of this clone: Other DNA sequences in this sample translate to the same CDR3. DNA of the CDR3: TGTGCCAGCAGTTTTGGGCAGAACTATGGCTACACCTTC. Translation: CASSFGQNYGYTF. The chain has TRBV12-3 or TRBV12-4 and TRBJ1-2; the D is unclear. This CDR3 has 13 residues. V was pared by 3 bases and J by 2 bases, with 7 bases between.

This rearrangement joins TRBV6-5 to TRBJ2-7, with 7 nucleotides matching TRBD1. The V gene end was trimmed by 7 bases and the J gene end by 2 bases; junction bases not matched to a gene: 2. Germline values: CDR1 MNHEY, CDR2 SVGAGI. The length of the CDR3 is 12 residues. The CDR3 nucleotides read TGTGCCAGCACAGGGGGACCCTACGAGCAGTACTTC. Translated: CASTGGPYEQYF.

The rearrangement uses TRBV10-3 and TRBJ2-1; 9 nucleotides match TRBD1. Germline loops: CDR1 ENHRY, CDR2 SYGVKD. The CDR3 is made up of 16 amino acids. Losses at the gene ends were 1 base for V and 6 bases for J; bases not matched to a gene: 7. CDR3 sequence reads: CAISELGDRDSNEQFF. DNA for the CDR3: TGTGCCATCAGTGAGTTAGGGGACAGGGATTCCAATGAGCAGTTCTTC.

CDR3 residues: CASSRGQGVDSGNTIYF. In nucleotides, the CDR3 is TGTGCCAGCAGCCGGGGACAGGGGGTTGACTCTGGAAACACCATATATTTT. The chain uses TRBV3-1 (or the pseudogene TRBV3-2) and TRBJ1-3, with TRBD1 matching over 11 bases. Germline-derived CDR1 and CDR2 are LGHDT and YNNKEL (reference sequence). The ends lost 4 bases at V and 0 bases at J; junction bases unmatched: 5. The CDR3 is 17 amino acids.

The V gene is TRBV12-3 or TRBV12-4, the J gene TRBJ1-1; 7 bases are shared with TRBD1. This CDR3 region has 13 residues. V dropped 1 base and J dropped 8; count of bases not matched to a gene: 4. The CDR3 region has the DNA TGTGCCAGCAGTTTAGGGACAGGCGACGAAGCTTTCTTT. Translating gives CASSLGTGDEAFF.

J is TRBJ2-1 and V is TRBV24-1, with TRBD2 matching 14 bases. Looked up from germline, CDR1 is KGHDR and CDR2 is SFDVKD. Trimming removed 2 bases from V and 2 bases from J; junction bases left unmatched: 7. The CDR3 is 19 amino acids. In DNA form, the CDR3 reads TGTGCCACCAGTGATTGGGGGACTAGCGGGGGCCATGCCTACAATGAGCAGTTCTTC. Translation: CATSDWGTSGGHAYNEQFF.

The chain combines TRBV6-5 with TRBJ2-3; 13 bases agree with TRBD2. Trimming cost V 6 bases and J 7 bases; bases outside gene matches: 7. Germline CDR1 MNHEY, CDR2 SVGAGI. This CDR3 has 15 amino acids. The CDR3 nucleotides read TGTGCCAGCAGGGACGGACTAGCGGGGGTAAATACGCAGTATTTT. Protein sequence: CASRDGLAGVNTQYF.

The sample holds one count of this clone. The chain has TRBV7-9 and TRBJ1-1; TRBD1 agrees at 7 bases. The V gene's germline CDR1 is SEHNR and CDR2 FQNEAQ (reference sequence). With V trimmed by 2 bases and J by 2 bases, 17 bases remained unmatched. The CDR3 sequence is 19 residues long. CDR3 amino acids: CASSLIRRDSPEENTEAFF. In DNA form, the CDR3 reads TGTGCCAGCAGCTTAATCCGCCGGGACAGCCCTGAGGAAAACACTGAAGCTTTCTTT.

V is TRBV13 and J is TRBJ2-7; tentatively, D is TRBD2 (6 bases). The germline V gene has CDR1 PRHDT and CDR2 FYEKMQ (reference sequence). This CDR3 region has 12 residues. Trimming took off 5 bases at V and 6 bases at J, with 11 bases between the two ends. CDR3 loop: CASSRGEGEQYF. In DNA form, the CDR3 reads TGTGCCAGCAGCCGCGGGGAAGGCGAGCAGTACTTC.

The J gene is TRBJ2-3, the V gene TRBV5-4; 8 bases align to TRBD1. Germline assignment: CDR1 SGHNT and CDR2 YYREEE (reference sequence). The CDR3 spans 17 residues. Trimming cost V 0 bases and J 4 bases; bases outside gene matches: 10. The CDR3 spells CASSLEVGQGRADTQYF. CDR3 sequence (DNA): TGTGCCAGCAGCTTGGAAGTCGGACAGGGTAGGGCAGATACGCAGTATTTT.

The count of this clone is one. The J gene is TRBJ1-5, the V gene TRBV5-8; no reliable D call. This CDR3 region has 11 residues. Germline loops: CDR1 SGHTS, CDR2 YDEGEE. The ends were cut back, 2 bases at V and 6 bases at J, with 3 bases in the middle. Here the CDR3 reads CASSFGQPQHF. In DNA form, the CDR3 reads TGTGCCAGCAGCTTCGGTCAGCCCCAGCATTTT.

V usage is TRBV28 and J usage is TRBJ2-3, with D perhaps matching TRBD1 (6 bases). CDR1 and CDR2 (germline): MDHEN, SYDVKM. The V and J ends lost 5 bases and 2 bases respectively, with 14 bases between them. The CDR3 extends over 15 amino acids. CDR3 sequence reads: CASSRRTAATDTQYF. CDR3 DNA sequence: TGTGCCAGCAGTCGACGGACAGCCGCCACAGATACGCAGTATTTT.